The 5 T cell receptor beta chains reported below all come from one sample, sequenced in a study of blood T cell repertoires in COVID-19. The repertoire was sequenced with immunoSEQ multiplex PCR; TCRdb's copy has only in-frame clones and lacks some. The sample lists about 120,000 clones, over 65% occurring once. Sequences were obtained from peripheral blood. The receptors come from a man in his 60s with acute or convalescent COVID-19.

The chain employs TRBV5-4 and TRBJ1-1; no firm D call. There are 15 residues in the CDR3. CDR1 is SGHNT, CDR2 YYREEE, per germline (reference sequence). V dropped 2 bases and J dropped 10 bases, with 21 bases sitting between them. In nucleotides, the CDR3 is TGTGCCAGCAGCTTAAGTCGAGGCCCTTCAGCGGGAGCTTTCTTT. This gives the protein CASSLSRGPSAGAFF.

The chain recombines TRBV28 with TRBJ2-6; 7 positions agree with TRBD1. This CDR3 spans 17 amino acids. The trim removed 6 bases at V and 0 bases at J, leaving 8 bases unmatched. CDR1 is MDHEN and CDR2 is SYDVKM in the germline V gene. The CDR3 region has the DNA TGTGCCAGCAGCACCTGGGACAGCCACTCTGGGGCCAACGTCCTGACTTTC. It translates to CASSTWDSHSGANVLTF.

DNA of the CDR3: TGTGCCTGGAGTAGAGGGAGCGACGAGCAGTACTTC. Translation: CAWSRGSDEQYF. This sequence joins TRBV30 and TRBJ2-7; possible D gene TRBD2, 5 bases. Germline values: CDR1 GTSNPN, CDR2 SVGIG (reference sequence). The CDR3 is 12 amino acids. With 2 bases removed from V and 5 bases from J, the gap between germline ends came to 10 bases.

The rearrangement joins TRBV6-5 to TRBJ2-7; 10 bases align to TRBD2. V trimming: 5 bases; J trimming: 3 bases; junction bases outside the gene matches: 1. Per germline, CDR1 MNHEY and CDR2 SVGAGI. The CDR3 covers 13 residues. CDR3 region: CASSPSGSYEQYF. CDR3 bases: TGTGCCAGCAGTCCTAGCGGGAGCTACGAGCAGTACTTC.

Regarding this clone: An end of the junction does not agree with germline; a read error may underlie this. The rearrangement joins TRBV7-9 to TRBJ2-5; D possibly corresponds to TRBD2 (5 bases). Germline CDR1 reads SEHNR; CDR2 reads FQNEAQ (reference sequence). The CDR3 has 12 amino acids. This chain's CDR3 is CASSLLGAIEDF. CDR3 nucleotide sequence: TGTGCCAGCAGCTTGTTGGGAGCGATAGAAGACTTC. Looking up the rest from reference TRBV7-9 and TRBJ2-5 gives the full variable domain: DTGVSQNPRHKITKRGQNVTFRCDPISEHNRLYWYRQTLGQGPEFLTYFQNEAQLEKSRLLSDRFSAERPKGSFSTLEIQRTEQGDSAMYLCASSLLGAIEDFGPGTRLLVL.